This passage covers 32 T cell receptor beta chains from one sample sequenced in a study of PD-1 blockade in classical Hodgkin lymphoma. Each of the patients experienced relapse following autologous stem cell transplantation, and their brentuximab vedotin exposure differed. Generated by immunoSEQ multiplex PCR, the TCRdb table keeps only in-frame clones and is missing some. The table records some 84,000 clones, approximately 91% of them present only once. The sample was peripheral blood mononuclear cells (PBMCs), taken before the second cycle of nivolumab. The receptors shown here come from a human donor with classical Hodgkin lymphoma.

The chain uses TRBV2 and TRBJ1-4, with D maybe TRBD1 (5 bases). The CDR3 is 15 amino acids. V was clipped by 8 bases and J by 0 bases, with 13 bases between them. CDR1 and CDR2 from the germline V gene are SNHLY and FYNNEI. Here the CDR3 DNA reads TGTGCCAGCGCTCGCTGGGGGACAACTAATGAAAAACTGTTTTTT. This sequence encodes CASARWGTTNEKLFF.

CDR3 nucleotides: TGTGCCAGCAGTTACTCGAGACGGAGTAATTATGGCTACACCTTC. Its translation is CASSYSRRSNYGYTF. The chain uses TRBV6-5 and TRBJ1-2, with D uncertain. The CDR3 contains 15 residues. The germline V and J ends were trimmed by 0 bases and 5 bases, with 13 bases remaining between them. The germline V gene encodes CDR1 MNHEY and CDR2 SVGAGI.

This chain joins TRBV14 and TRBJ1-1; no clear D gene. The CDR3 covers 13 residues. V was pared by 0 bases and J by 7 bases, with 9 bases between. From germline, CDR1 is SGHDN and CDR2 FVKESK. The CDR3 coding sequence is TGTGCCAGCAGCCAAGATTTGGGGTTTGAAGCTTTCTTT. Amino acid sequence: CASSQDLGFEAFF. Looking up the rest from reference TRBV14 and TRBJ1-1 gives the full variable domain: EAGVTQFPSHSVIEKGQTVTLRCDPISGHDNLYWYRRVMGKEIKFLLHFVKESKQDESGMPNNRFLAERTGGTYSTLKVQPAELEDSGVYFCASSQDLGFEAFFGQGTRLTVV.

J is TRBJ1-2 and V is TRBV19; possibly TRBD1 for D (6 bases). The V gene lost 7 bases and the J gene lost 6 bases, with 18 bases spanning the gap. The CDR3 has 14 amino acids. Germline V CDR1 and CDR2: LNHDA, SQIVND (reference sequence). The CDR3 nucleotides are TGTGCCAGTAACCCACAGGGAGCGGGGAATGGCTACACCTTC. It codes for CASNPQGAGNGYTF.

The rearrangement uses TRBV2 and TRBJ1-2; 7 bases match TRBD1. Germline V gene lookup returns CDR1 SNHLY and CDR2 FYNNEI. The V and J ends lost 5 bases and 2 bases, in that order; junction bases with no gene match: 14. The CDR3 runs 17 residues. The CDR3 sequence: CASSRTGTVDLNYGYTF. The CDR3 nucleotides read TGTGCCAGCAGTAGAACCGGGACAGTTGACTTGAACTATGGCTACACCTTC.

The chain uses TRBV4-1 and TRBJ2-1; D may match TRBD1 or TRBD2 (5 bases each). This CDR3 region has 17 residues. Between the trimmed V and J ends, which lost 0 bases and 3 bases, there was a span of 15 bases. Germline values: CDR1 MGHRA, CDR2 YSYEKL. CDR3 sequence (DNA): TGCGCCAGCAGCCAAGAAAAGGTCTCGGGACGCTACAATGAGCAGTTCTTC. Translated: CASSQEKVSGRYNEQFF.

There are a few counts of this clone. J is TRBJ1-1 and V is TRBV30; D gene uncertain. Germline values: CDR1 GTSNPN, CDR2 SVGIG (reference sequence). V gave up 2 bases and J gave up 1 base, with 5 bases separating them. The CDR3 has 12 residues. In DNA form, the CDR3 reads TGTGCCTGGAGTCTAGCGAACACTGAAGCTTTCTTT. It encodes CAWSLANTEAFF.

The chain uses TRBV11-2 and TRBJ2-7, with 8 bases aligning to TRBD2. This CDR3 spans 16 amino acids. V lost 1 base, J lost 5 bases, and 10 bases stayed unmatched. From germline, CDR1 is SGHAT and CDR2 FQNNGV. This CDR3 reads CASSLGLVGGANEQYF. CDR3 nucleotide sequence: TGTGCCAGCAGCTTAGGTTTGGTCGGGGGGGCGAACGAGCAGTACTTC.

The CDR3 loop reads CAISEEKTGTRYEQYF. CDR3 nucleotide sequence: TGTGCCATCAGTGAGGAGAAAACCGGGACAAGGTACGAGCAGTACTTC. The genes are TRBV10-3 and TRBJ2-7; D is perhaps TRBD1 (6 bases). Germline V gene lookup returns CDR1 ENHRY and CDR2 SYGVKD. The CDR3 has 16 amino acids. The V end lost 2 bases, the J end lost 4 bases, and 18 bases lay between the germline ends.

The chain is built from TRBV19 and TRBJ1-1; 9 bases are a match to TRBD1. CDR1 LNHDA and CDR2 SQIVND come from the germline V gene (reference sequence). With 4 bases clipped from V and 4 bases from J, the junction kept 10 bases outside the gene matches. CDR3 size: 16 residues. Here the CDR3 reads CASSRTPGQGGTEAFF. As DNA, the CDR3 is TGTGCCAGTAGTAGAACCCCGGGACAGGGTGGCACTGAAGCTTTCTTT.

The gene calls are TRBV6-6 and TRBJ2-7; 9 positions agree with TRBD1. Germline V lookup: CDR1 MNHNY, CDR2 SVGAGI (reference sequence). With 2 bases clipped from V and 5 bases from J, the junction kept 10 bases outside the gene matches. The CDR3 is 16 residues long. DNA of the CDR3: TGTGCCAGCAGTTACACTCACGGGACAGGGTCCCACGAGCAGTACTTC. As protein: CASSYTHGTGSHEQYF.

The J gene is TRBJ2-7, the V gene TRBV29-1, with 9 positions matching TRBD2. J was trimmed by 0 bases and V by 4 bases; bases with no gene match: 7. The CDR3 runs 15 residues. CDR1 SQVTM and CDR2 ANQGSEA come from the germline V gene. In DNA form, the CDR3 reads TGCAGCGTTGTCGCGGGAGGGCCGAGCTCCTACGAGCAGTACTTC. Protein: CSVVAGGPSSYEQYF.

This clone has only a few counts. The rearrangement joins TRBV6-1 to TRBJ2-7; a weak D match, TRBD2 (5 bases). The germline gives CDR1 MNHNS, CDR2 SASEGT. V shed 7 bases and J shed 2 bases, with 12 bases lying between them. This CDR3 comprises 13 residues. This CDR3 is CASKISAAYEQYF. CDR3 sequence (DNA): TGTGCCAGCAAGATTAGCGCAGCCTACGAGCAGTACTTC.

The chain recombines TRBV28 with TRBJ1-2; no reliable D call. Trimming removed 8 bases from V and 0 bases from J, with 10 bases in between. The germline CDR1 and CDR2 sequences are MDHEN and SYDVKM. CDR3 length: 13 amino acids. CDR3 coding DNA: TGTGCCAGCGGAGGGCTAGCTAACTATGGCTACACCTTC. Translating it yields CASGGLANYGYTF.

The V call is TRBV5-6, the J call TRBJ1-2; D gene unclear. The V end was cut by 1 base, the J end by 6 bases, with 16 bases between. Looked up from germline, CDR1 is SGHDT and CDR2 is YYEEEE. The CDR3 sequence is 15 residues long. CDR3 residues: CASSLSIGQINGYTF. CDR3 bases: TGTGCCAGCAGCTTGAGCATAGGGCAGATTAATGGCTACACCTTC.

The chain is built from TRBV6-4 and TRBJ2-7; the match to TRBD1 covers 10 bases. Germline CDR1 MRHNA, CDR2 SNTAGT. V was clipped by 6 bases and J by 6 bases; unmatched bases: 17. CDR3 size: 17 residues. The CDR3 nucleotides read TGTGCCAGCAGAGAGAGTAAGGTCTGGGACAGGGGAGGCGAGCAGTACTTC. Translated: CASRESKVWDRGGEQYF.

This chain connects TRBV6-5 to TRBJ1-1; weak D call: TRBD1 (6 bases). The CDR3 length is 14 residues. V lost 7 bases, J lost 1 base, and 13 bases lay in between. Germline-derived CDR1 and CDR2 are MNHEY and SVGAGI. The CDR3 sequence is CASKAGGRNTEAFF. In nucleotides, the CDR3 is TGTGCCAGCAAGGCCGGGGGCCGGAACACTGAAGCTTTCTTT.

This clone was observed a few times. The chain joins TRBV19 to TRBJ1-1; unclear D gene. From germline, CDR1 is LNHDA and CDR2 SQIVND (reference sequence). This CDR3 has 14 amino acids. The V end lost 6 bases, the J end lost 5 bases, and 16 bases lay between the germline ends. CDR3 in DNA: TGTGCCAGTAGAAATTTAGTAGGGTTAACTGAAGCTTTCTTT. Its translation: CASRNLVGLTEAFF.

V usage is TRBV30 and J usage is TRBJ1-5, with D unresolved. Deletions cut 0 bases from V and 1 base from J, with 10 bases between. Looked up from germline, CDR1 is GTSNPN and CDR2 is SVGIG (reference sequence). This CDR3 is built from 15 residues. The CDR3 reads CAWSVGLGSNQPQHF. The CDR3, as DNA: TGTGCCTGGAGTGTTGGGTTGGGCAGCAATCAGCCCCAGCATTTT.

The chain combines TRBV30 with TRBJ2-1; 9 bases map to TRBD2. The CDR3 totals 14 residues. Germline V lookup: CDR1 GTSNPN, CDR2 SVGIG (reference sequence). Trimming removed 7 bases from V and 6 bases from J; junction bases left unmatched: 10. For the CDR3, the DNA is TGTGCCTTTAACCGGGGGACTAGCATCAATGAGCAGTTCTTC. As protein: CAFNRGTSINEQFF.

This chain connects TRBV28 to TRBJ2-2; possible D gene TRBD2, 7 bases. The CDR3 loop spans 13 amino acids. Germline V gene data show CDR1 as MDHEN and CDR2 as SYDVKM. The CDR3, as DNA: TGTGCTACGCGGGGGCCAAACACCGGGGAGCTGTTTTTT. Its translation: CATRGPNTGELFF.

The J gene is TRBJ2-5, the V gene TRBV19; D ambiguous. Trimming stripped 3 bases from V and 1 base from J, with 12 bases between. Germline CDR1 reads LNHDA; CDR2 reads SQIVND (reference sequence). The CDR3 runs 15 residues. DNA of the CDR3: TGTGCCAGTAGTATGCTACACGTCGGCCAAGAGACCCAGTACTTC. This encodes CASSMLHVGQETQYF.

The chain joins TRBV29-1 to TRBJ1-1; D is uncertain. This CDR3 is built from 15 residues. Germline V lookup: CDR1 SQVTM, CDR2 ANQGSEA. V dropped 2 bases and J dropped 7 bases, with 20 bases sitting between them. CDR3 nucleotides: TGCAGCGTTGAATTGAAATTTCGGGTGGGGTTTGAAGCTTTCTTT. Translated: CSVELKFRVGFEAFF.

The rearrangement uses TRBV27 and TRBJ1-2; a weak D match, TRBD1 (6 bases). Trimming pared 2 bases from V and 5 bases from J, leaving 12 bases between. CDR3 length: 14 amino acids. Per germline, CDR1 MNHEY and CDR2 SMNVEV (reference sequence). CDR3 loop: CASSLQGHLYGYTF. The CDR3, as DNA: TGTGCCAGCAGTTTACAGGGACACTTATATGGCTACACCTTC.

The chain carries TRBV10-3 and TRBJ2-2; 8 nucleotides match TRBD1. The ends lost 6 bases at V and 7 bases at J; junction bases unmatched: 19. The CDR3 totals 18 residues. Germline CDR1 ENHRY, CDR2 SYGVKD. The CDR3 sequence is CAIRESLLFQGADGELFF. The CDR3 DNA reads TGTGCCATCAGGGAGAGTCTACTGTTTCAGGGGGCTGACGGGGAGCTGTTTTTT.

The rearrangement links TRBV28 to TRBJ1-5; possibly TRBD1 for D (5 bases). This CDR3 is built from 19 residues. Germline-derived CDR1 and CDR2 are MDHEN and SYDVKM. Trimming left V 3 bases short and J 0 bases short, with 21 bases between. The CDR3 spells CASSFPPWWGENSNQPQHF. The CDR3 bases are TGTGCCAGCAGTTTCCCGCCGTGGTGGGGGGAGAATAGCAATCAGCCCCAGCATTTT.

The chain couples TRBV4-1 to TRBJ1-2; D is perhaps TRBD1 (5 bases). This CDR3 contains 17 residues. Trimming left V 1 base short and J 8 bases short, with 23 bases between. Germline V CDR1 and CDR2: MGHRA, YSYEKL. CDR3 loop: CASSQVINRGHLYGYTF. CDR3 nucleotides: TGCGCCAGCAGCCAAGTTATAAACAGAGGACACCTCTACGGCTACACCTTC.

The chain is built from TRBV2 and TRBJ1-2; D unclear. The CDR3 loop spans 14 amino acids. V shed 4 bases and J shed 5 bases, with 14 bases lying between them. Per the germline V gene, CDR1 is SNHLY and CDR2 is FYNNEI. The CDR3 DNA follows: TGTGCCAGCAGTGCTCGGATCATGCGGTATGGCTACACCTTC. It yields the protein CASSARIMRYGYTF.

The genes are TRBV19 and TRBJ1-1, with TRBD1 as a possible D gene (5 bases). V was trimmed by 3 bases and J by 5 bases, leaving 13 bases between them. The CDR3 length is 14 residues. Germline CDR1 and CDR2: LNHDA and SQIVND (reference sequence). CDR3 in DNA: TGTGCCAGTAGTATTACAGGTTTTATAACTGAAGCTTTCTTT. It yields the protein CASSITGFITEAFF.

The chain employs TRBV30 and TRBJ2-3; 10 bases match TRBD2. The CDR3 consists of 16 residues. The germline gives CDR1 GTSNPN, CDR2 SVGIG (reference sequence). Trimming cost V 3 bases and J 4 bases; bases outside gene matches: 10. In nucleotides, the CDR3 is TGTGCCTGGAGGAAGGGACTAGCGTCTCAGGCAGATACGCAGTATTTT. Translated: CAWRKGLASQADTQYF.

V usage is TRBV6-1 and J usage is TRBJ1-1; 7 positions match TRBD1. J was trimmed by 3 bases and V by 6 bases; bases with no gene match: 7. This CDR3 has 14 amino acids. Germline CDR1 and CDR2: MNHNS and SASEGT. This CDR3 is CASRRGRRDTEAFF. CDR3 coding DNA: TGTGCCAGCAGAAGGGGGCGCCGGGACACTGAAGCTTTCTTT.

The chain is built from TRBV6-5 and TRBJ2-7, with D unresolved. V lost 6 bases and J 1 base, leaving 10 bases between the germline ends. CDR1 is MNHEY and CDR2 is SVGAGI in the germline V gene. This CDR3 is 13 amino acids long. The DNA for the CDR3 is TGTGCCAGCAGGTCCGGGCCTTCCTACGAGCAGTACTTC. Translation gives CASRSGPSYEQYF.